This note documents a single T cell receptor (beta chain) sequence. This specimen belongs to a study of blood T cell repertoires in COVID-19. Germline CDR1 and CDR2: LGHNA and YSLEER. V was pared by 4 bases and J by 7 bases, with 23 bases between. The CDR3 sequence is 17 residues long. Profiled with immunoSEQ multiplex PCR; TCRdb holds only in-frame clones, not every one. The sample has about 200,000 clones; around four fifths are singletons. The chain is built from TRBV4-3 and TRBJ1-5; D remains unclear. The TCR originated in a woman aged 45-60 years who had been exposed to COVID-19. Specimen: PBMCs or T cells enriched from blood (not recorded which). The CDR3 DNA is TGCGCCAGCAGCCCCCGCGTGATCCGCTCAGGCGTGCAGCCCCAGCATTTT. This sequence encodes CASSPRVIRSGVQPQHF.